Following are 22 T cell receptor beta chains from one sample sequenced in a study of PD-1 blockade in classical Hodgkin lymphoma. Sequenced by immunoSEQ multiplex PCR; TCRdb stores in-frame clones only, minus some. This sample has roughly 96,000 clones, with approximately 89% found just once. Relapses following autologous stem cell transplantation were seen in all patients, with brentuximab vedotin exposure varying. Here the sequenced sample was peripheral blood mononuclear cells (PBMCs), taken before the second cycle of nivolumab. The receptors shown here come from a human donor with classical Hodgkin lymphoma.

This rearrangement joins TRBV10-3 to TRBJ2-2; TRBD2 matches at 8 bases. The CDR3 covers 22 residues. The V segment lost 4 bases and the J segment 7 bases; nucleotides outside the gene matches: 29. The germline gives CDR1 ENHRY, CDR2 SYGVKD. CDR3 in DNA: TGTGCCATCAGTGTCCGCGAACACGACCTCCTACTAGCGGAAGAGGGGTACGGGGAGCTGTTTTTT. Translating gives CAISVREHDLLLAEEGYGELFF.

The chain carries TRBV2 and TRBJ1-4; the match to TRBD1 covers 7 bases. There are 14 residues in the CDR3. The V segment lost 11 bases and the J segment 0 bases; nucleotides outside the gene matches: 6. Germline V lookup: CDR1 SNHLY, CDR2 FYNNEI. In DNA, the CDR3 is TGTGCCGGACAGGAGATTTCAACTAATGAAAAACTGTTTTTT. The encoded protein is CAGQEISTNEKLFF.

The chain joins TRBV19 to TRBJ1-5, with 9 positions matching TRBD1. The germline V gene encodes CDR1 LNHDA and CDR2 SQIVND (reference sequence). The CDR3 length is 14 residues. V lost 4 bases, J lost 5 bases, and 3 bases stayed unmatched. The DNA of the CDR3 is TGTGCCAGTAGTAGGGGACAGGGTGATCAGCCCCAGCATTTT. Translation: CASSRGQGDQPQHF. Together with reference TRBV19 and TRBJ1-5, the CDR3 gives the full variable domain: DGGITQSPKYLFRKEGQNVTLSCEQNLNHDAMYWYRQDPGQGLRLIYYSQIVNDFQKGDIAEGYSVSREKKESFPLTVTSAQKNPTAFYLCASSRGQGDQPQHFGDGTRLSIL.

The V call is TRBV7-9, the J call TRBJ2-5; TRBD2 matches at 9 bases. Germline V gene data show CDR1 as SEHNR and CDR2 as FQNEAQ (reference sequence). Losses at the gene ends were 0 bases for V and 4 bases for J; bases not matched to a gene: 0. The CDR3 runs to 14 residues. The DNA for the CDR3 is TGTGCCAGCAGCTTAGCACTAGCGGGAGAGACCCAGTACTTC. It codes for CASSLALAGETQYF.

CDR3 amino acids: CASSLEQGAIMDTQYF. The DNA for the CDR3 is TGCGCCAGCAGCTTGGAACAGGGGGCCATAATGGATACGCAGTATTTT. V is TRBV5-1 and J is TRBJ2-3; 9 nucleotides agree with TRBD1. Germline trimming cut 0 bases from V and 6 bases from J; bases unmatched to any gene: 8. The CDR3 contains 16 residues. CDR1 and CDR2 from the germline V gene are SGHRS and YFSETQ.

The rearrangement uses TRBV7-6 and TRBJ2-7, with D possibly TRBD1 on 6 matching bases. CDR1 SGHVS and CDR2 FNYEAQ come from the germline V gene. The CDR3 covers 15 residues. V was clipped by 5 bases and J by 2 bases, with 16 bases between them. For the CDR3, the DNA is TGTGCCAGCAGCCCCCTTCGACAGGCCGCCTACGAGCAGTACTTC. This gives the protein CASSPLRQAAYEQYF.

This clone was found once. The J gene is TRBJ1-1, the V gene TRBV28, with a weak D call TRBD1 (5 bases). From germline, CDR1 is MDHEN and CDR2 SYDVKM. V was trimmed by 3 bases and J by 10 bases, leaving 24 bases between them. The CDR3 runs 16 residues. CDR3 region: CASSLDVGPQWGGAFF. The CDR3 region has the DNA TGTGCCAGCAGTTTGGACGTGGGGCCGCAATGGGGGGGAGCTTTCTTT.

V and J are TRBV28 and TRBJ1-6, with TRBD1 identical over 11 bases. The germline V gene has CDR1 MDHEN and CDR2 SYDVKM. The CDR3 covers 13 residues. The V and J ends lost 9 bases and 9 bases, in that order; junction bases with no gene match: 4. Here the CDR3 reads CASRGQGGSPLHF. The CDR3 DNA reads as TGTGCCAGTCGGGGACAGGGGGGTTCACCCCTCCACTTT.

V and J are TRBV10-3 and TRBJ2-7; D unresolved. This CDR3 has 16 amino acids. Looked up from germline, CDR1 is ENHRY and CDR2 is SYGVKD. V lost 0 bases and J lost 6, with 18 bases in between. CDR3 DNA: TGTGCCATCAGTGAGTCGCGTTTATGGCAGGCAATCGAGCAGTACTTC. Amino acid sequence: CAISESRLWQAIEQYF.

The rearrangement joins TRBV5-4 to TRBJ2-5; no definite D call. Trimming left V 1 base short and J 5 bases short, with 9 bases between. The CDR3 runs to 13 residues. Germline CDR1 SGHNT, CDR2 YYREEE (reference sequence). The CDR3 DNA is TGTGCCAGCAGCTTGTCGAGCGTCGAGACCCAGTACTTC. Encoded protein: CASSLSSVETQYF.

The chain uses TRBV27 and TRBJ1-3; D gene unclear. The V end was cut by 2 bases, the J end by 0 bases, with 8 bases between. The CDR3 is 15 residues long. CDR1 and CDR2 from the germline V gene are MNHEY and SMNVEV (reference sequence). CDR3 coding DNA: TGTGCCAGCAGTTTAGACCGGCGCTCTGGAAACACCATATATTTT. Translated, it gives CASSLDRRSGNTIYF.

In this sample, this clone turned up a few times. The chain employs TRBV27 and TRBJ2-2, with D unclear. The germline CDR1 and CDR2 sequences are MNHEY and SMNVEV (reference sequence). The CDR3 sequence is 15 residues long. The V and J ends lost 8 bases and 1 base respectively, with 14 bases between them. CDR3 coding DNA: TGTGCCAGCGCCCCCCTAGGAGTGAACACCGGGGAGCTGTTTTTT. It codes for CASAPLGVNTGELFF.

The chain joins TRBV15 to TRBJ2-2; 10 bases are a match to TRBD2. Unmatched junction bases numbered 8, after V lost 4 bases and J lost 6 bases. This CDR3 is 16 amino acids long. The germline CDR1 and CDR2 sequences are LNHNV and YYDKDF (reference sequence). CDR3 coding DNA: TGTGCCACCAGCATCCCTAGAGCGGGGGGGTCCGGGGAGCTGTTTTTT. The encoded protein is CATSIPRAGGSGELFF.

This clone came up a few times. V is TRBV7-2 and J is TRBJ1-1; D perhaps matches TRBD1 (5 bases). V was cut by 4 bases and J by 6 bases, with 9 bases left in between. This CDR3 has 12 residues. The germline CDR1 and CDR2 sequences are SGHTA and FQGNSA. In DNA, the CDR3 is TGTGCCAGCAGCTCACAGGTCTCTGAAGCTTTCTTT. This codes for CASSSQVSEAFF. Filled out from reference TRBV7-2 and TRBJ1-1, the complete variable domain reads GAGVSQSPSNKVTEKGKDVELRCDPISGHTALYWYRQSLGQGLEFLIYFQGNSAPDKSGLPSDRFSAERTGGSVSTLTIQRTQQEDSAVYLCASSSQVSEAFFGQGTRLTVV.

The rearrangement uses TRBV15 and TRBJ2-2, with D possibly TRBD2 on 8 matching bases. The CDR3 runs to 21 residues. Germline V CDR1 and CDR2: LNHNV, YYDKDF (reference sequence). Trimming removed 2 bases from V and 3 bases from J, with 28 bases in between. The DNA of the CDR3 is TGTGCCACCAGCAGATCATACTTTACAGGGGAGACTAGCGTACACACCGGGGAGCTGTTTTTT. Its protein is CATSRSYFTGETSVHTGELFF.

The chain couples TRBV6-5 to TRBJ1-4; D call uncertain. The V gene lost 2 bases and the J gene lost 7 bases, with 8 bases spanning the gap. Germline values: CDR1 MNHEY, CDR2 SVGAGI. The CDR3 spans 13 residues. Written as DNA, the CDR3 is TGTGCCAGCAGTTACAGGGTTTCTGAAAAACTGTTTTTT. Its translation is CASSYRVSEKLFF.

This clone was detected only once. In DNA, the CDR3 is TGTGCCAGCAGCTTACGGGCAGATACGCAGTATTTT. Protein product: CASSLRADTQYF. The chain recombines TRBV13 with TRBJ2-3; D unresolved. Germline assignment: CDR1 PRHDT and CDR2 FYEKMQ (reference sequence). Trimming removed 2 bases from V and 4 bases from J, with 4 bases in between. CDR3 length equals 12 residues.

This rearrangement joins TRBV9 to TRBJ2-7; TRBD2 matches at 7 bases. Per the germline V gene, CDR1 is SGDLS and CDR2 is YYNGEE. With 3 bases clipped from V and 6 bases from J, the junction kept 9 bases outside the gene matches. The CDR3 extends over 14 amino acids. CDR3 nucleotides: TGTGCCAGCAGCGAGGGACTACCCTCGGGCGAGCAGTACTTC. Its translation: CASSEGLPSGEQYF.

The chain employs TRBV5-1 and TRBJ2-1; the D is unclear. Germline CDR1 is SGHRS and CDR2 is YFSETQ. This CDR3 is 10 amino acids long. Trimming removed 2 bases at V and 9 bases at J, with 3 bases between. In DNA, the CDR3 is TGCGCCAGCAGCTTACTTGAGCAGTTCTTC. It specifies CASSLLEQFF. Combining the CDR3 with reference TRBV5-1 and TRBJ2-1 gives the whole variable domain KAGVTQTPRYLIKTRGQQVTLSCSPISGHRSVSWYQQTPGQGLQFLFEYFSETQRNKGNFPGRFSGRQFSNSRSEMNVSTLELGDSALYLCASSLLEQFFGPGTRLTVL.

CDR3 in DNA: TGTGCCTGGAGTCATACGGCGTACAATGAGCAGTTCTTC. It translates to CAWSHTAYNEQFF. This sequence joins TRBV30 and TRBJ2-1; no clear D. This CDR3 region has 13 residues. CDR1 is GTSNPN and CDR2 is SVGIG in the germline V gene (reference sequence). Trimming shortened V by 2 bases and J by 4 bases, and 9 bases separated the two germline ends.

This clone has a handful of counts. The chain joins TRBV5-5 to TRBJ2-1; 8 nucleotides align to TRBD2. The CDR3 covers 16 residues. Germline CDR1 is SGHKS and CDR2 is YYEKEE (reference sequence). Germline trimming cut 2 bases from V and 9 bases from J; bases unmatched to any gene: 13. CDR3 nucleotides: TGTGCCAGCAGCTTTAGCCTGCCAAGCGGGAGAGGTGAGCAGTTCTTC. It codes for CASSFSLPSGRGEQFF.

This sequence joins TRBV6-1 and TRBJ1-5; no clear D gene. This CDR3 region has 11 residues. V shed 1 base and J shed 5 bases, with 0 bases lying between them. The germline CDR1 and CDR2 sequences are MNHNS and SASEGT. CDR3 sequence: CASSEDQPQHF. The CDR3 DNA reads as TGTGCCAGCAGTGAAGATCAGCCCCAGCATTTT.